The 20 T cell receptor beta chains in this list originate from one sample, sequenced in a study of control samples from healthy donors and cancer patients. Profiled with immunoSEQ multiplex PCR; TCRdb holds only in-frame clones, not every one. The data show 35,000 to 55,000 clones, over 65% seen once. Specimen: formalin-fixed, paraffin-embedded tissue. Receptors originate from a male donor with melanoma.

This chain connects TRBV3-1 (or the pseudogene TRBV3-2) to TRBJ2-7, with 13 positions matching TRBD2. The CDR3 sequence is 16 residues long. The ends lost 1 base at V and 8 bases at J; junction bases unmatched: 8. CDR1 is LGHDT, CDR2 YNNKEL, per germline (reference sequence). The CDR3 DNA sequence: TGTGCCAGCAGCCAAGGGACTAGCGGGAGCCTCCCCCAGCAGTACTTC. Translation gives CASSQGTSGSLPQQYF.

V is TRBV4-1 and J is TRBJ2-7, with D uncertain. This CDR3 has 13 residues. The germline V gene has CDR1 MGHRA and CDR2 YSYEKL. Trimming stripped 1 base from V and 4 bases from J, with 8 bases between. The CDR3, as DNA: TGCGCCAGCAGCCAAGTATCCGCTTACGAGCAGTACTTC. Amino acids: CASSQVSAYEQYF.

This chain uses TRBV11-2 with TRBJ2-7; possibly TRBD1 for D (5 bases). In germline, CDR1 is SGHAT, CDR2 FQNNGV. The ends were cut back, 5 bases at V and 6 bases at J, with 20 bases in the middle. There are 15 residues in the CDR3. DNA for the CDR3: TGTGCCAGCAGCCAGGGTACTAACTCACCTGGCGAGCAGTACTTC. Translating it yields CASSQGTNSPGEQYF.

The table lists this clone with a count of one. V gene TRBV6-5 combines with J gene TRBJ2-2; 9 bases align to TRBD2. J lost 7 bases, V lost 0 bases, and 6 bases had no gene match. This CDR3 comprises 16 residues. The germline CDR1 and CDR2 sequences are MNHEY and SVGAGI. For the CDR3, the DNA is TGTGCCAGCAGTTACTCGTTTAGCGGGAGCGTCGGGGAGCTGTTTTTT. Amino acid sequence: CASSYSFSGSVGELFF.

The V and J genes are TRBV28 and TRBJ1-3, with D hard to call. CDR1 is MDHEN and CDR2 is SYDVKM in the germline V gene. This CDR3 is built from 15 residues. V lost 2 bases to trimming and J lost 2 bases, with 10 bases between them. This chain's CDR3 is CASSLLGQTGNTIYF. The CDR3 DNA is TGTGCCAGCAGTTTACTGGGCCAGACTGGAAACACCATATATTTT.

The chain links TRBV14 to TRBJ2-1, with D tentatively TRBD1 or TRBD2 (5 bases each). This CDR3 contains 15 residues. The V end was cut by 0 bases, the J end by 5 bases, with 11 bases between. The V gene's germline CDR1 is SGHDN and CDR2 FVKESK. CDR3 DNA sequence: TGTGCCAGCAGCCAAGATTGGGGGAGCAACAATGAGCAGTTCTTC. It specifies CASSQDWGSNNEQFF.

CDR3 in DNA: TGTGCCAGCAGTTACGCTCGGACAGGTGAGCAGTACTTC. Translation gives CASSYARTGEQYF. The genes are TRBV6-5 and TRBJ2-7; 7 bases align to TRBD1. The CDR3 is 13 amino acids. V lost 2 bases to trimming and J lost 7 bases; unmatched junction nucleotides: 5. Per germline, CDR1 MNHEY and CDR2 SVGAGI.

This chain links TRBV7-3 with TRBJ2-6; 7 bases align to TRBD1. The V gene's germline CDR1 is SGHTA and CDR2 FQGTGA. V lost 0 bases and J lost 0; bases outside the gene matches: 5. The CDR3 is 18 residues long. The DNA of the CDR3 is TGTGCCAGCAGCTTAACGTCCAGGGGGTACTCTGGGGCCAACGTCCTGACTTTC. This codes for CASSLTSRGYSGANVLTF.

The chain uses TRBV7-2 and TRBJ1-6; TRBD1 aligns across 7 bases. CDR1 is SGHTA, CDR2 FQGNSA, per germline. With 5 bases clipped from V and 5 bases from J, the junction kept 3 bases outside the gene matches. CDR3 size: 14 residues. The CDR3 DNA sequence: TGTGCCAGCAGCCGGGACAGAAATAATTCACCCCTCCACTTT. Protein sequence: CASSRDRNNSPLHF.

This chain joins TRBV7-9 and TRBJ2-3; D is possibly TRBD1 or TRBD2 (5 bases each). Germline V gene data show CDR1 as SEHNR and CDR2 as FQNEAQ (reference sequence). Between the trimmed V and J ends, which lost 0 bases and 1 base, there was a span of 8 bases. The CDR3 length is 15 residues. CDR3 sequence: CASSLAVGGTDTQYF. As DNA, the CDR3 is TGTGCCAGCAGCTTAGCTGTGGGGGGCACAGATACGCAGTATTTT.

The J gene is TRBJ1-6, the V gene TRBV6-5, with D perhaps TRBD1 (5 bases). This CDR3 contains 15 residues. From germline, CDR1 is MNHEY and CDR2 SVGAGI. V was cut by 0 bases and J by 10 bases, with 13 bases left in between. CDR3 DNA sequence: TGTGCCAGCAGTTACTCCGGGGACCAAAGGTCACCCCTCCACTTT. Amino acids: CASSYSGDQRSPLHF.

As to this clone: Distinct nucleotide sequences in the sample also encode this CDR3. The genes are TRBV19 and TRBJ1-5, with D uncertain. This CDR3 region has 14 residues. V lost 1 base and J lost 6, with 10 bases in between. Germline CDR1 reads LNHDA; CDR2 reads SQIVND (reference sequence). The CDR3 region is CASSIGGSGQPQHF. DNA for the CDR3: TGTGCCAGTAGTATAGGAGGGTCAGGTCAGCCCCAGCATTTT.

V is TRBV5-4 and J is TRBJ2-7, with a tentative D call TRBD1 (6 bases). CDR3 length: 13 amino acids. Germline values: CDR1 SGHNT, CDR2 YYREEE (reference sequence). V lost 4 bases, J lost 6 bases, and 14 bases lay in between. This CDR3 is CASSTGHSAEQYF. In DNA form, the CDR3 reads TGTGCCAGCAGCACAGGGCATTCCGCCGAGCAGTACTTC.

This clone occurred a few times. The chain recombines TRBV7-2 with TRBJ2-1, with D maybe TRBD1 (5 bases). CDR3 length: 15 amino acids. Germline CDR1 is SGHTA and CDR2 is FQGNSA. With 3 bases removed from V and 6 bases from J, the gap between germline ends came to 15 bases. CDR3 loop: CASSLAGKVGNEQFF. The DNA of the CDR3 is TGTGCCAGCAGCTTGGCAGGGAAGGTTGGCAATGAGCAGTTCTTC.

This clone showed up just once. This chain uses TRBV6-2 or TRBV6-3 with TRBJ2-2; 14 bases align to TRBD2. The CDR3 sequence is 17 residues long. Germline V gene lookup returns CDR1 MNHEY and CDR2 SVGEGT. V shed 6 bases, J shed 0 bases, and the junction held 3 bases outside the gene matches. The CDR3: CASSGLAGGTNTGELFF. As DNA, the CDR3 is TGTGCCAGCAGCGGACTAGCGGGAGGAACGAACACCGGGGAGCTGTTTTTT.

Only a few counts were recorded for this clone. V is TRBV3-1 (or the pseudogene TRBV3-2) and J is TRBJ1-5, with no clear D. Trimming left V 4 bases short and J 3 bases short, with 13 bases between. There are 15 residues in the CDR3. CDR1 is LGHDT and CDR2 is YNNKEL in the germline V gene (reference sequence). CDR3 DNA: TGTGCCAGCAGCCTTTCCGGCCTCACCAATCAGCCCCAGCATTTT. Translation: CASSLSGLTNQPQHF.

The chain couples TRBV5-1 to TRBJ2-3, with 10 bases that match TRBD2. The CDR3 runs to 19 residues. Losses at the gene ends were 0 bases for V and 0 bases for J; bases not matched to a gene: 10. The germline gives CDR1 SGHRS, CDR2 YFSETQ. CDR3 residues: CASSLASGRGTASTDTQYF. The CDR3 region has the DNA TGCGCCAGCAGCTTGGCCAGCGGGAGGGGTACCGCTAGCACAGATACGCAGTATTTT.

The CDR3 nucleotides read TGCGCCAGCAGCTTGGGCAGGGACACTGAAGCTTTCTTT. Its translation: CASSLGRDTEAFF. The chain has TRBV5-1 and TRBJ1-1; D may be TRBD1 (5 bases). Germline V lookup: CDR1 SGHRS, CDR2 YFSETQ. Trimming stripped 0 bases from V and 3 bases from J, with 6 bases between. The CDR3 sequence is 13 residues long.

The chain uses TRBV11-3 and TRBJ2-1; 10 bases are a match to TRBD2. The CDR3 has 17 residues. V lost 5 bases, J lost 1 base, and 8 bases stayed unmatched. CDR1 and CDR2 (germline): SGHNT, YENEEA. The chain's CDR3 is CASSARGGLASYNEQFF. The CDR3 nucleotides read TGTGCCAGCAGCGCCAGAGGGGGACTAGCGTCCTACAATGAGCAGTTCTTC.

The CDR3 spells CASSSGLAGSTAQYF. CDR3 nucleotides: TGTGCCAGCAGCTCCGGGCTAGCGGGATCAACGGCCCAGTACTTC. The chain carries TRBV27 and TRBJ2-5, with 9 bases aligning to TRBD2. The CDR3 loop spans 15 amino acids. Germline-derived CDR1 and CDR2 are MNHEY and SMNVEV (reference sequence). The V and J ends lost 6 bases and 9 bases, in that order; junction bases with no gene match: 14.